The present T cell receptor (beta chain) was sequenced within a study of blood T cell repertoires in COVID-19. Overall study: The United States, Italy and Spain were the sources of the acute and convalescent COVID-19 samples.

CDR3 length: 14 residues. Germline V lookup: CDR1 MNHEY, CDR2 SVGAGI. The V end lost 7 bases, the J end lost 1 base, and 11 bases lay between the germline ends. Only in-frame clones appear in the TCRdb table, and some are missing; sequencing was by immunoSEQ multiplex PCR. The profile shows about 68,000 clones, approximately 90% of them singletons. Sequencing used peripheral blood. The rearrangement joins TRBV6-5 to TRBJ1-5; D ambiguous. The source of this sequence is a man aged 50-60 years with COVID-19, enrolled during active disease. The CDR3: CASKEGPSNQPQHF. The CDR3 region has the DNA TGTGCCAGCAAAGAGGGTCCCAGCAATCAGCCCCAGCATTTT.